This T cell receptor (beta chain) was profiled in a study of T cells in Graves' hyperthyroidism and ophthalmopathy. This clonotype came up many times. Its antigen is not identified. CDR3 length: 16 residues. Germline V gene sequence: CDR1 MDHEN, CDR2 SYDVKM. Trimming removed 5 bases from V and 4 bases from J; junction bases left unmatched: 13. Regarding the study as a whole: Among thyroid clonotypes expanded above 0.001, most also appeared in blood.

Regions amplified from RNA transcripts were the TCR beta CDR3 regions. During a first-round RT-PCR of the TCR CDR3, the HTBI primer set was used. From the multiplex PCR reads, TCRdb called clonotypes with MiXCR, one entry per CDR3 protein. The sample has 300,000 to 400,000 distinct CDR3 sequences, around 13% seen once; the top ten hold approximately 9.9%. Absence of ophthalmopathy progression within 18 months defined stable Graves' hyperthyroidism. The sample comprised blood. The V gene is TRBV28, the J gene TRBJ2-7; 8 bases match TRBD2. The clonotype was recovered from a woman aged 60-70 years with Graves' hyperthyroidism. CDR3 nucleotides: TGTGCCAGCAGTCCCCCGGGAGCGGGAGATGGGTACGAGCAGTACTTC. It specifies CASSPPGAGDGYEQYF.